The 8 T cell receptor beta chains in this list originate from one sample, sequenced in a study of blood T cell repertoires in COVID-19. TCRdb's table, derived via immunoSEQ multiplex PCR, lists solely in-frame clones and lacks some. The top ten clones hold 9.5% to 11% of a sample with about 160,000 clones, about 81% of them seen once. Sequenced material: peripheral blood. Source of these receptors: a man between 60 and 75 years old with active or convalescent COVID-19.

V gene TRBV9 combines with J gene TRBJ1-4; no reliable D call. CDR1 is SGDLS, CDR2 YYNGEE, per germline. The CDR3 totals 14 residues. The germline V and J ends were trimmed by 0 bases and 5 bases, with 8 bases remaining between them. CDR3 nucleotide sequence: TGTGCCAGCAGCGTAGGTGACGGGAATGAAAAACTGTTTTTT. Its protein is CASSVGDGNEKLFF.

The chain combines TRBV7-2 with TRBJ1-5; weak D call: TRBD1 (5 bases). The CDR3 spans 13 residues. Germline lookup yields CDR1 SGHTA and CDR2 FQGNSA. Trimming cost V 4 bases and J 7 bases, with 11 bases left between them. The CDR3 region is CASSSWRGQPQHF. In nucleotides, the CDR3 is TGTGCCAGCAGCTCCTGGAGGGGACAGCCCCAGCATTTT.

CDR3 residues: CSASPGQGVLNYGYTF. The CDR3 DNA follows: TGCAGTGCTAGTCCCGGACAGGGGGTTTTAAACTATGGCTACACCTTC. The V call is TRBV20-1, the J call TRBJ1-2, with 10 bases fitting TRBD1. The CDR3 sequence is 16 residues long. Germline trimming cut 3 bases from V and 2 bases from J; bases unmatched to any gene: 9. Germline-derived CDR1 and CDR2 are DFQATT and SNEGSKA (reference sequence).

The V and J genes are TRBV2 and TRBJ1-4, with 10 positions matching TRBD1. The CDR3 extends over 15 amino acids. Germline V gene lookup returns CDR1 SNHLY and CDR2 FYNNEI. Germline trimming cut 1 base from V and 8 bases from J; bases unmatched to any gene: 4. The CDR3 loop is CASSEGWDRGEKLFF. The CDR3 DNA sequence: TGTGCCAGCAGTGAAGGGTGGGACAGGGGCGAAAAACTGTTTTTT.

About this clone: Other DNA sequences within the sample encode an identical CDR3. The V and J genes are TRBV19 and TRBJ1-5; weak D call: TRBD1 (6 bases). Trimming took 1 base from V and 2 from J, leaving 6 bases between them. Germline loops: CDR1 LNHDA, CDR2 SQIVND (reference sequence). This CDR3 spans 14 amino acids. CDR3 in amino acids: CASSIGQGNQPQHF. CDR3 nucleotide sequence: TGTGCCAGTAGTATAGGACAGGGCAATCAGCCCCAGCATTTT.

The gene calls are TRBV5-1 and TRBJ2-6; D gene ambiguous. Germline CDR1 and CDR2: SGHRS and YFSETQ. Trimming took 0 bases from V and 4 from J, leaving 8 bases between them. The CDR3 covers 15 residues. CDR3 sequence reads: CASSLGGSGANVLTF. Here the CDR3 DNA reads TGCGCCAGCAGCTTGGGCGGTAGCGGGGCCAACGTCCTGACTTTC.

V is TRBV19 and J is TRBJ2-4; D possibly corresponds to TRBD2 (6 bases). Germline CDR1 is LNHDA and CDR2 is SQIVND (reference sequence). CDR3 length: 14 amino acids. V lost 8 bases to trimming and J lost 0 bases, with 11 bases between them. The CDR3 DNA sequence: TGTGCCAGTGGGGGGATACTAGCCAAAAACATTCAGTACTTC. Amino acid sequence: CASGGILAKNIQYF. The variable domain in full, completed from reference TRBV19 and TRBJ2-4, reads DGGITQSPKYLFRKEGQNVTLSCEQNLNHDAMYWYRQDPGQGLRLIYYSQIVNDFQKGDIAEGYSVSREKKESFPLTVTSAQKNPTAFYLCASGGILAKNIQYFGAGTRLSVL.

V usage is TRBV3-1 (or the pseudogene TRBV3-2) and J usage is TRBJ2-3; weak D call: TRBD2 (6 bases). This CDR3 spans 15 amino acids. Trimming left V 0 bases short and J 8 bases short, with 15 bases between. The germline V gene has CDR1 LGHDT and CDR2 YNNKEL (reference sequence). CDR3 nucleotide sequence: TGTGCCAGCAGCCAAGATCAGACTAGAGGTCTTACGCAGTATTTT. Protein product: CASSQDQTRGLTQYF.